The 29 T cell receptor beta chains listed next were all sequenced from one sample in a study of beta chain features in type 1 diabetes. The sequenced template was cDNA made from the entire isolated RNA. Using immunoSEQ multiplex PCR, the repertoire was profiled, and TCRdb retains in-frame clones only, with some absent. The profile shows around 430,000 clones, about 30% of them singletons. The specimen sequenced was naive CD4+ T cells from blood. The receptors derive from a young man in good health.

V is TRBV7-6 and J is TRBJ2-7; the D gene is possibly TRBD1 (6 bases). CDR1 and CDR2 from the germline V gene are SGHVS and FNYEAQ. The CDR3 has 16 residues. V lost 5 bases to trimming and J lost 2 bases, with 19 bases between them. The CDR3 is CASSIRYRDTTYEQYF. For the CDR3, the DNA is TGTGCCAGCAGCATTAGGTACCGGGACACCACCTACGAGCAGTACTTC.

Only a few counts were recorded for this clone. The chain is built from TRBV7-2 and TRBJ1-2; D not resolved. The CDR3 runs 13 residues. Trimming left V 1 base short and J 8 bases short, with 11 bases between. The germline CDR1 and CDR2 sequences are SGHTA and FQGNSA. The CDR3: CASSLVVTRGYTF. The CDR3 DNA is TGTGCCAGCAGCTTAGTGGTAACGAGAGGCTACACCTTC.

This clone was seen more than once but under ten times. This chain connects TRBV30 to TRBJ2-7; D is perhaps TRBD1 (5 bases). This CDR3 has 17 residues. V was shortened by 0 bases and J by 0 bases, with 18 bases between the two germline ends. The germline CDR1 and CDR2 sequences are GTSNPN and SVGIG (reference sequence). In DNA form, the CDR3 reads TGTGCCTGGAGTGTACCAGGGTGGTACCCCAGCTCCTACGAGCAGTACTTC. It yields the protein CAWSVPGWYPSSYEQYF.

In this sample, this clone turned up a few times. This chain links TRBV29-1 with TRBJ2-7; 8 bases are shared with TRBD1. Germline trimming cut 6 bases from V and 3 bases from J; bases unmatched to any gene: 4. CDR1 is SQVTM, CDR2 ANQGSEA, per germline. This CDR3 spans 12 amino acids. The CDR3 is CSVRTGFYEQYF. The CDR3 region has the DNA TGCAGCGTGAGGACAGGGTTCTACGAGCAGTACTTC.

This clone was seen more than once but under ten times. The V call is TRBV29-1, the J call TRBJ2-5; 8 bases map to TRBD2. The CDR3 is 13 residues long. Germline trimming cut 5 bases from V and 9 bases from J; bases unmatched to any gene: 11. Germline CDR1 and CDR2: SQVTM and ANQGSEA. The CDR3 sequence: CSVRVAGMSPQYF. The DNA of the CDR3 is TGCAGCGTTAGGGTAGCGGGGATGAGTCCCCAGTACTTC.

This clone turned up a few times. The V call is TRBV6-6, the J call TRBJ2-1, with 8 bases identical to TRBD2. Germline CDR1 reads MNHNY; CDR2 reads SVGAGI (reference sequence). Germline trimming cut 5 bases from V and 0 bases from J; bases unmatched to any gene: 3. CDR3 length equals 15 residues. Here the CDR3 DNA reads TGTGCCAGCAGTACAACTAGCGGCTCCTACAATGAGCAGTTCTTC. It codes for CASSTTSGSYNEQFF.

This clone was counted a few times. The V gene is TRBV6-6, the J gene TRBJ2-5; 11 bases match TRBD2. CDR1 and CDR2 (germline): MNHNY, SVGAGI (reference sequence). Trimming at V came to 8 bases and at J to 1 base, leaving 6 bases not matched to a gene. The CDR3 has 15 amino acids. The CDR3 nucleotides read TGTGCCAGCTGGCCCGGACTAGCGGGCCAAGAGACCCAGTACTTC. This codes for CASWPGLAGQETQYF.

The chain carries TRBV4-3 and TRBJ2-1; 10 nucleotides align to TRBD2. J was trimmed by 7 bases and V by 3 bases; bases with no gene match: 6. The CDR3 runs to 15 residues. CDR1 LGHNA and CDR2 YSLEER come from the germline V gene. The CDR3 region has the DNA TGCGCCAGCAGCCAGCAAGCGGGAGGGCCAAATGAGCAGTTCTTC. Translating it yields CASSQQAGGPNEQFF.

This clone was seen only a few times. Different DNA sequences within this sample yield the same CDR3. The chain recombines TRBV5-1 with TRBJ2-1, with a tentative D call TRBD2 (6 bases). The germline gives CDR1 SGHRS, CDR2 YFSETQ. The CDR3 covers 14 residues. V was trimmed by 4 bases and J by 0 bases, leaving 8 bases between them. The CDR3 coding sequence is TGCGCCAGCAGCCCCGGGAGCTCCTACAATGAGCAGTTCTTC. This sequence encodes CASSPGSSYNEQFF.

CDR3 sequence: CASSRDRGYEQFF. For the CDR3, the DNA is TGTGCCAGCAGCCGGGACAGGGGGTATGAGCAGTTCTTC. The V and J genes are TRBV7-6 and TRBJ2-1; 11 positions agree with TRBD1. The trim removed 5 bases at V and 8 bases at J, leaving 2 bases unmatched. Looked up from germline, CDR1 is SGHVS and CDR2 is FNYEAQ. CDR3 length: 13 amino acids.

CDR3 in DNA: TGTGCCTGGGCCGCATCGGGAAACACCATATATTTT. This gives the protein CAWAASGNTIYF. V and J are TRBV30 and TRBJ1-3; the D is unclear. There are 12 residues in the CDR3. V lost 5 bases to trimming and J lost 4 bases, with 9 bases between them. Germline values: CDR1 GTSNPN, CDR2 SVGIG (reference sequence).

The chain uses TRBV11-1 and TRBJ2-1, with a weak D call TRBD2 (6 bases). This CDR3 region has 15 residues. Trimming took off 4 bases at V and 6 bases at J, with 16 bases between the two ends. Germline CDR1 is SGHAT and CDR2 is FQDESV (reference sequence). CDR3 in amino acids: CASSSGLAGSNEQFF. The DNA for the CDR3 is TGTGCCAGCAGCTCGGGACTGGCCGGTTCCAATGAGCAGTTCTTC.

In its sample, this clone was seen a few times. V gene TRBV30 combines with J gene TRBJ1-5; TRBD1 aligns across 9 bases. There are 12 residues in the CDR3. The V and J ends lost 6 bases and 4 bases, in that order; junction bases with no gene match: 1. Germline loops: CDR1 GTSNPN, CDR2 SVGIG (reference sequence). CDR3 DNA sequence: TGTGCCTGCGGACAGGGGAATCAGCCCCAGCATTTT. Translating it yields CACGQGNQPQHF.

The chain combines TRBV27 with TRBJ1-2, with unresolved D. Trimming took off 1 base at V and 2 bases at J, with 11 bases between the two ends. This CDR3 is built from 15 residues. Germline V gene data show CDR1 as MNHEY and CDR2 as SMNVEV (reference sequence). The CDR3 region is CASSLLSGINYGYTF. The CDR3 nucleotides read TGTGCCAGCAGTTTATTGTCAGGAATCAACTATGGCTACACCTTC.

This clone turned up a few times. This chain links TRBV7-2 with TRBJ2-3; TRBD2 aligns across 9 bases. The CDR3 totals 16 residues. With 1 base clipped from V and 7 bases from J, the junction kept 9 bases outside the gene matches. Germline CDR1 SGHTA, CDR2 FQGNSA. CDR3 DNA: TGTGCCAGCAGCTTAGGGCTTGCGGGAGGGCCCCATACGCAGTATTTT. Its translation is CASSLGLAGGPHTQYF.

This clone was detected a few times. The chain is built from TRBV25-1 and TRBJ2-7; 9 nucleotides align to TRBD1. Germline V CDR1 and CDR2: MGHDK, SYGVNS. The CDR3 is 15 residues long. V lost 3 bases to trimming and J lost 2 bases; unmatched junction nucleotides: 5. CDR3 DNA: TGTGCCAGCAGTGAGCAGGGACAGGGAACCTACGAGCAGTACTTC. Translation gives CASSEQGQGTYEQYF.

This chain joins TRBV27 and TRBJ2-7; D is undetermined. V lost 6 bases and J lost 1, with 10 bases in between. Per germline, CDR1 MNHEY and CDR2 SMNVEV (reference sequence). This CDR3 has 13 residues. For the CDR3, the DNA is TGTGCCAGCAGCTTGGTGGGTTCCTACGAGCAGTACTTC. It is translated as CASSLVGSYEQYF.

In its sample, this clone was seen a few times. The chain combines TRBV19 with TRBJ2-7; 9 bases match TRBD1. V was pared by 5 bases and J by 5 bases, with 4 bases of the junction left unmatched. Germline V gives CDR1 LNHDA, CDR2 SQIVND (reference sequence). The CDR3 spans 13 residues. CDR3 in amino acids: CASSQGTGNEQYF. CDR3 sequence (DNA): TGTGCCAGTAGTCAAGGGACAGGGAACGAGCAGTACTTC. The full variable domain, with the rest looked up from reference TRBV19 and TRBJ2-7, is DGGITQSPKYLFRKEGQNVTLSCEQNLNHDAMYWYRQDPGQGLRLIYYSQIVNDFQKGDIAEGYSVSREKKESFPLTVTSAQKNPTAFYLCASSQGTGNEQYFGPGTRLTVT.

The rearrangement joins TRBV9 to TRBJ2-3, with D perhaps matching TRBD2 (5 bases). This CDR3 spans 15 amino acids. The V end lost 1 base, the J end lost 2 bases, and 11 bases lay between the germline ends. The germline gives CDR1 SGDLS, CDR2 YYNGEE. CDR3 amino acids: CASSVISGPTDTQYF. CDR3 DNA sequence: TGTGCCAGCAGCGTAATCAGCGGCCCCACAGATACGCAGTATTTT. Complete variable domain (other parts from reference TRBV9 and TRBJ2-3): DSGVTQTPKHLITATGQRVTLRCSPRSGDLSVYWYQQSLDQGLQFLIQYYNGEERAKGNILERFSAQQFPDLHSELNLSSLELGDSALYFCASSVISGPTDTQYFGPGTRLTVL.

As for this clone: At one end the junction does not follow the germline gene, possibly because of a read error. The V gene is TRBV30, the J gene TRBJ2-7; 7 bases fit TRBD2. Germline CDR1 GTSNPN, CDR2 SVGIG (reference sequence). CDR3 length: 13 amino acids. CDR3 sequence reads: CAGSVSAGNEQYF. DNA of the CDR3: TGTGCCGGGAGTGTATCAGCGGGGAACGAGCAGTACTTC.

The chain links TRBV15 to TRBJ2-1, with D perhaps matching TRBD2 (5 bases). The CDR3 length is 14 residues. The germline CDR1 and CDR2 sequences are LNHNV and YYDKDF (reference sequence). Between the trimmed V and J ends, which lost 3 bases and 4 bases, there was a span of 10 bases. CDR3: CATSSGMLYNEQFF. The CDR3 DNA sequence: TGTGCCACCAGCAGCGGGATGCTGTACAATGAGCAGTTCTTC.

The V gene is TRBV5-1, the J gene TRBJ2-3; TRBD2 matches 8 bases. The CDR3 runs to 14 residues. Trimming removed 2 bases from V and 4 bases from J; junction bases left unmatched: 3. In germline, CDR1 is SGHRS, CDR2 YFSETQ. The CDR3 loop reads CASSLAGVSDTQYF. The CDR3 DNA reads TGCGCCAGCAGCTTAGCGGGAGTGTCAGATACGCAGTATTTT.

The chain joins TRBV29-1 to TRBJ1-1; perhaps TRBD1 as D (6 bases). Looked up from germline, CDR1 is SQVTM and CDR2 is ANQGSEA. V gave up 2 bases and J gave up 1 base, with 8 bases separating them. The CDR3 sequence is 13 residues long. The CDR3 region has the DNA TGCAGCGTTGAAACAGGGACGAACACTGAAGCTTTCTTT. Protein product: CSVETGTNTEAFF.

This clone turned up a few times. V gene TRBV5-4 combines with J gene TRBJ2-3; D is undetermined. The V and J ends lost 4 bases and 0 bases respectively, with 9 bases between them. This CDR3 contains 14 residues. Per the germline V gene, CDR1 is SGHNT and CDR2 is YYREEE (reference sequence). Here the CDR3 reads CASSQWGSTDTQYF. The CDR3 nucleotides are TGTGCCAGCAGCCAATGGGGAAGCACAGATACGCAGTATTTT. The full variable domain, rest sourced from reference TRBV5-4 and TRBJ2-3, is ETGVTQSPTHLIKTRGQQVTLRCSSQSGHNTVSWYQQALGQGPQFIFQYYREEENGRGNFPPRFSGLQFPNYSSELNVNALELDDSALYLCASSQWGSTDTQYFGPGTRLTVL.

This clone occurred a few times. V gene TRBV6-5 combines with J gene TRBJ2-7; 9 nucleotides match TRBD1. With 6 bases clipped from V and 4 bases from J, the junction kept 7 bases outside the gene matches. This CDR3 has 14 residues. CDR1 MNHEY and CDR2 SVGAGI come from the germline V gene. For the CDR3, the DNA is TGTGCCAGCAGGGGGACAGGGAGAGGTTACGAGCAGTACTTC. It encodes CASRGTGRGYEQYF.

The chain has TRBV2 and TRBJ2-3; D gene uncertain. CDR3 length equals 12 residues. CDR1 and CDR2 (germline): SNHLY, FYNNEI. The V gene lost 2 bases and the J gene lost 5 bases, with 5 bases spanning the gap. The CDR3 DNA reads as TGTGCCAGCAGTGAATGGAAAGATACGCAGTATTTT. This translates into CASSEWKDTQYF.

The rearrangement uses TRBV4-1 and TRBJ1-1; D remains ambiguous. The CDR3 consists of 14 residues. Germline V gene data show CDR1 as MGHRA and CDR2 as YSYEKL. Trimming removed 0 bases from V and 8 bases from J, with 13 bases in between. The CDR3, as DNA: TGCGCCAGCAGCCAAGACGACACCCCCCGGGAAGCTTTCTTT. Amino acid sequence: CASSQDDTPREAFF.

The chain is built from TRBV28 and TRBJ2-5, with TRBD1 matching 12 bases. Germline CDR1 and CDR2: MDHEN and SYDVKM. With V trimmed by 5 bases and J by 4 bases, 8 bases remained unmatched. This CDR3 spans 16 amino acids. CDR3 in amino acids: CASSDRDRGLAETQYF. The CDR3 nucleotides read TGTGCCAGCAGTGACCGGGACAGGGGGCTCGCAGAGACCCAGTACTTC.

The chain is built from TRBV30 and TRBJ2-5; D gene uncertain. This CDR3 comprises 11 residues. The germline gives CDR1 GTSNPN, CDR2 SVGIG (reference sequence). V lost 2 bases and J 5 bases, leaving 6 bases between the germline ends. CDR3 in amino acids: CAWSRRETQYF. The CDR3 nucleotides read TGTGCCTGGAGTCGCCGGGAGACCCAGTACTTC.